This T cell receptor (beta chain) was obtained from a study of OX40 agonist ivuxolimab in advanced cancers. Study in general: The patients received ivuxolimab by intravenous route every 2 weeks at 0.01 to 10 mg/kg.

Findings and limits, study-wide: Expanded clones were, on average, more numerous in CD8+ T cells than in CD4+.

Notes on this clone: Its specificity is not known.

This table comes from immunoSEQ multiplex PCR, and its TCRdb copy is limited to in-frame clones, with some not included. There are 25,000 to 35,000 clones in the sample; about 83% occur only once, and 25% lies in the top ten. The sequencing used CD4+ or CD8+ T cells sorted from blood, collected in a trial of the OX40 agonist ivuxolimab. This clonotype originated in an adult with an advanced solid tumor such as melanoma, head and neck, liver or kidney cancer.

CDR3 loop: CASSLQRDGTEAFF. The CDR3, as DNA: TGTGCCAGCAGTTTGCAAAGGGACGGGACTGAAGCTTTCTTT. The chain employs TRBV27 and TRBJ1-1; the D gene is possibly TRBD1 (5 bases). Looked up from germline, CDR1 is MNHEY and CDR2 is SMNVEV (reference sequence). V lost 3 bases and J lost 5, with 13 bases in between. This CDR3 has 14 residues.